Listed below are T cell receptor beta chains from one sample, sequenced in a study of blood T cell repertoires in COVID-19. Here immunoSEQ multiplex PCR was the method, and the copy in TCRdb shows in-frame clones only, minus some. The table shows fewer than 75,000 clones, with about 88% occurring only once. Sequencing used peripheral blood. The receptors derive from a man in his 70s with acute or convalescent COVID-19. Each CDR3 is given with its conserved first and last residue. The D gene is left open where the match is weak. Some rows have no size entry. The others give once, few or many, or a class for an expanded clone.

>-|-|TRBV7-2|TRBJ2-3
CASSPDSGGTDTQYF
TGTGCCAGCAGCCCAGATAGCGGTGGCACAGATACGCAGTATTTT
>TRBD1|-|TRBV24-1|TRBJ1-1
CATSAGTGRGTEAFF
TGTGCCACCAGTGCGGGGACAGGTCGGGGTACTGAAGCTTTCTTT
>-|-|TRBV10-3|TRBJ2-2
CAISVAENTGELFF
TGTGCCATCAGTGTCGCAGAGAACACCGGGGAGCTGTTTTTT
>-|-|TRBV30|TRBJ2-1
CAWSVRLARSYNEQFF
TGTGCCTGGAGTGTACGCCTAGCTCGATCCTACAATGAGCAGTTCTTC
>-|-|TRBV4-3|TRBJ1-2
CASSQGRTVANYGYTF
TGCGCCAGCAGCCAAGGAAGGACAGTAGCTAACTATGGCTACACCTTC
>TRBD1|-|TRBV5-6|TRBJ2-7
CASSWGSGTGNYEQYF
TGTGCCAGCAGCTGGGGTAGTGGGACAGGTAACTACGAGCAGTACTTC
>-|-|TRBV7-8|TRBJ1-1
CASSLAQMRAEAFF
TGTGCCAGCAGCCTCGCACAGATGCGCGCTGAAGCTTTCTTT
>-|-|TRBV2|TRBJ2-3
CASSASTDTQYF
TGTGCCAGCAGTGCTAGCACAGATACGCAGTATTTT
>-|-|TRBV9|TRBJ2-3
CASSVDRVGNTQYF
TGTGCCAGCAGCGTAGACAGGGTGGGGAATACGCAGTATTTT
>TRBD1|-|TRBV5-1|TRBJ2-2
CASSLGGQGAPNTGELFF
TGCGCCAGCAGCTTGGGTGGACAGGGGGCCCCGAACACCGGGGAGCTGTTTTTT
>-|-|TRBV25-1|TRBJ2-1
CASSSFSGGAHNEQFF
TGTGCCAGCAGTTCCTTTAGTGGGGGGGCCCACAATGAGCAGTTCTTC
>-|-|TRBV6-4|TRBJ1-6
CASNVRGRRSPLHF
TGTGCCAGCAACGTTCGAGGGAGGAGGTCACCCCTCCACTTT
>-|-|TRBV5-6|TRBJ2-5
CATSLSQETQYF
TGTGCCACCTCACTATCCCAAGAGACCCAGTACTTC
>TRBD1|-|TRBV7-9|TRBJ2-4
CASSLDGTAENIQYF
TGTGCCAGCAGCTTGGACGGGACAGCTGAAAACATTCAGTACTTC
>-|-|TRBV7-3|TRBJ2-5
CASSLQTGPQETQYF
TGTGCCAGCAGCTTACAGACAGGACCCCAAGAGACCCAGTACTTC
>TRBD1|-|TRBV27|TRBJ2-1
CATRSSPSGQGSLNEQFF
TGTGCCACCAGATCTTCCCCTTCGGGACAGGGTTCCCTCAATGAGCAGTTCTTC
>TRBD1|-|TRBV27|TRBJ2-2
CASSVSGTGTGELFF
TGTGCCAGCAGTGTCTCCGGGACAGGGACCGGGGAGCTGTTTTTT
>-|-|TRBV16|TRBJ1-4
CASSQSTQGKLFF
TGTGCCAGCAGCCAATCGACACAGGGAAAACTGTTTTTT
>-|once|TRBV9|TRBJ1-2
CASSPFESVVGHYTF
TGTGCCAGCAGCCCATTCGAGTCCGTGGTGGGGCACTACACCTTC
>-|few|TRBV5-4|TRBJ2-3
CASSQSTLYAGHTDTQYF
TGTGCCAGCAGCCAATCAACTTTATATGCGGGGCACACAGATACGCAGTATTTT
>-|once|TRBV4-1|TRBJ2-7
CASSPRGGRTYEQYF
TGCGCCAGCAGCCCCAGGGGCGGGCGAACCTACGAGCAGTACTTC
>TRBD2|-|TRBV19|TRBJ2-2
CASSALAGGPSDGELFF
TGTGCCAGTAGTGCCCTAGCGGGGGGGCCTTCGGACGGGGAGCTGTTTTTT
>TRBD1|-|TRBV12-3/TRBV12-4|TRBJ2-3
CASSEGTGEWSF
TGTGCCAGCAGTGAAGGGACAGGAGAATGGTCTTTT
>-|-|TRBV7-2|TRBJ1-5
CASSLRQNQPQHF
TGTGCCAGCAGCTTGAGACAGAATCAGCCCCAGCATTTT
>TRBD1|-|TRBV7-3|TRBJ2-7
CASSLIPDEEGRGLLYEQYF
TGTGCCAGCAGCTTAATCCCCGACGAGGAGGGCAGGGGGCTTCTCTACGAGCAGTACTTC
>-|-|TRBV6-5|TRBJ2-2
CAVQTANTGELFF
TGTGCCGTACAGACCGCGAACACCGGGGAGCTGTTTTTT
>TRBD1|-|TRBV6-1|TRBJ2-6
CASSAAGTGGFGANVLTF
TGTGCCAGCAGTGCTGCCGGGACAGGGGGCTTTGGGGCCAACGTCCTGACTTTC
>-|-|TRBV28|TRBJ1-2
CASSSAGRSPYGYTF
TGTGCCAGCAGTTCCGCAGGCAGATCCCCGTATGGCTACACCTTC
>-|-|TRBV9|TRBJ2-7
CASSEGGGLFTYEQYF
TGTGCCAGCAGCGAGGGAGGGGGACTATTTACCTACGAGCAGTACTTC
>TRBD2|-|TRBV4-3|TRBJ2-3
CASSPSPGTSGGATQYF
TGCGCCAGCAGCCCCTCCCCAGGAACTAGCGGGGGGGCTACGCAGTATTTT
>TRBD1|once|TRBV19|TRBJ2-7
CASSITGEAYEQYF
TGTGCCAGTAGTATCACAGGGGAAGCCTACGAGCAGTACTTC
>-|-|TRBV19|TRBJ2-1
CASRTTSVSYNEQFF
TGTGCCAGTAGGACGACTAGTGTGTCCTACAATGAGCAGTTCTTC
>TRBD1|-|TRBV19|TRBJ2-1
CAIGGTAYNEQFF
TGTGCCATTGGTGGGACAGCCTACAATGAGCAGTTCTTC